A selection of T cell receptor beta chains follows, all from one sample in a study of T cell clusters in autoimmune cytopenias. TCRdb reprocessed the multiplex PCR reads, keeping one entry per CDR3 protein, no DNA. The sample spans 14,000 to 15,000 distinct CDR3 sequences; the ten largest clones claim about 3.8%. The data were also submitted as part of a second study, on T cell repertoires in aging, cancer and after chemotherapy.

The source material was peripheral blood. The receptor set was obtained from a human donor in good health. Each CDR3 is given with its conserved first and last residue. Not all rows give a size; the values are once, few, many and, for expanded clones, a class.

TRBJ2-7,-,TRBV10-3,CAISEQQGNEQYF
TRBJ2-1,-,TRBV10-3,CAISGLNEQFF
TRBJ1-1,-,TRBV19,CASSIAGFEAFF
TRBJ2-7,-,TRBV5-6,CASQRGYEQYF
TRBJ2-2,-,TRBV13,CACTGTPTGELFF
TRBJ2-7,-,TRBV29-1,CSVVDRSSYEQYF
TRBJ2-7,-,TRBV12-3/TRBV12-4,CASSVRDRDPEQYF
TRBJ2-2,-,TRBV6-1,CASSEDGGSTGELFF
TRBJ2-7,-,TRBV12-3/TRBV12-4,CASSAGTGPYEQYF
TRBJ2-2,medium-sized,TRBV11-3,CASSLVLGELFF
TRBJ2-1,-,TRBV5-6,CASSSGVLYNEQFF
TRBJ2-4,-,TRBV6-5,CASSPSGRENIQYF
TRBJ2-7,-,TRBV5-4,CASSLGDTPYEQYF
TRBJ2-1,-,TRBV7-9,CASSLGQGGRTEQFF
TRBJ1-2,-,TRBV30,CAWNQGAHYGYTF
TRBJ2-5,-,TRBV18,CASSADRGRGEETQYF
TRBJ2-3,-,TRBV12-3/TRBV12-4,CASGYPLAGEEDTQYF
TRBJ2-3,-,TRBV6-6,CASPPTQRERTDTQYF
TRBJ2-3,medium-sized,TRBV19,CASNVRELGTDTQYF
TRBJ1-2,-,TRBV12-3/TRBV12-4,CASSEGLRYGYTF
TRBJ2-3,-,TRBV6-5,CASRIGRDTQYF
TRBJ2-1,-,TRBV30,CAWKLTYNEQFF
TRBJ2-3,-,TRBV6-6,CASNRPGSTDTQYF
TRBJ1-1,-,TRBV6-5,CASSYNPTEAFF
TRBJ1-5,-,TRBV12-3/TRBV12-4,CASRRGQWDQPQHF
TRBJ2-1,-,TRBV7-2,CASRGTIGNEQFF
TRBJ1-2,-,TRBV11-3,CASSLSGAKLYGYTF
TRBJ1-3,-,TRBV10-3,CAIADREPGNTIYF
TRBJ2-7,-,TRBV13,CASSLGAGGSYEQYF
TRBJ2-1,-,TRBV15,CATSSLAGAGKQFF
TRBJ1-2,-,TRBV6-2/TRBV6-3,CAADGGGGDRNYGYTF
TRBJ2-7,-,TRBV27,CASSPTQRGVPYF
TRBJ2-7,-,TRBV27,CASSYWGSYEQYF
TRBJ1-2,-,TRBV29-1,CSVEDRGPYGYTF
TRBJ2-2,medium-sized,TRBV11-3,CASSLAGADTGELFF
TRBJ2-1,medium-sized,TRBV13,CASSLRGVYNEQFF
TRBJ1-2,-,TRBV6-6,CASADRSYGYTF
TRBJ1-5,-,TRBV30,CAWSRENQPQHF
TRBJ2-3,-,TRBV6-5,CASSQTDTQYF
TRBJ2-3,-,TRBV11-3,CASSRLRSTDTQYF
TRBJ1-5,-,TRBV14,CASSQTGTYQPQHF
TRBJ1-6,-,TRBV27,CASSLSVGVGSPLHF
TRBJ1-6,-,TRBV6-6,CASRRALVSPLHF
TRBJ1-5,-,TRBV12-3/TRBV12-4,CASSLGFSNQPQHF
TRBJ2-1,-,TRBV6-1,CASRPAAGGAHNEQFF
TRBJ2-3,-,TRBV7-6,CASSLVTSLSGGDTQYF
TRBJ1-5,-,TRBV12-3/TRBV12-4,CASTQGLNQPQHF
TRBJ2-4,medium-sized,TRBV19,CASSPRTSGLNIQYF
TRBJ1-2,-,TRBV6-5,CASSRTGVDGYTF
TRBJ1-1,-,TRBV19,CASGQGRGGGSTEAFF
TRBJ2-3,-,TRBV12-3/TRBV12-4,CASSLLGTVRDTQYF
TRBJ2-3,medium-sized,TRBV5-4,CASSGGTDTQYF
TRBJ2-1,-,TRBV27,CASSSRFSSSYNEQFF
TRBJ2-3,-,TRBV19,CASKLAGGRDTQYF
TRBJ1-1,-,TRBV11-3,CASSLSPSWKAFF
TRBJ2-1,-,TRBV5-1,CASSLRLAGASLNEQFF
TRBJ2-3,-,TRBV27,CASSPTPRSGGYF
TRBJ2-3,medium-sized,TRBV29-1,CSVDPSGRAGTDTQYF
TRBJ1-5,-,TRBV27,CASSLTGEHQPQHF